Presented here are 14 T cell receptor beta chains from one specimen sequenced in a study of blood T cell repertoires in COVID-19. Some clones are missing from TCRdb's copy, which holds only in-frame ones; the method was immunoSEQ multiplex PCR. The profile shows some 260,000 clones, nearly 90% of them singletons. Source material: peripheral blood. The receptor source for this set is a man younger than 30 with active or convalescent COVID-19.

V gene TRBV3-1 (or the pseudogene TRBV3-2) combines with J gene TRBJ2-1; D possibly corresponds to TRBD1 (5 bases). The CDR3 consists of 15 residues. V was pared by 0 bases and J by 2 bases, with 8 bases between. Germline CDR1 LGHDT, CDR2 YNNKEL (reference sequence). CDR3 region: CASSQDEGAYNEQFF. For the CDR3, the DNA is TGTGCCAGCAGCCAAGATGAAGGGGCCTACAATGAGCAGTTCTTC.

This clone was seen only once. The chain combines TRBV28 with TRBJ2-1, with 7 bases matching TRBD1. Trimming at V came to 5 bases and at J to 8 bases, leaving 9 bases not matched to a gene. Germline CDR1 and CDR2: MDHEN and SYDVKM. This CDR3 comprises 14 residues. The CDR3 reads CASSIRQGVDEQFF. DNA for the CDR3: TGTGCCAGCAGTATCCGACAGGGAGTAGATGAGCAGTTCTTC.

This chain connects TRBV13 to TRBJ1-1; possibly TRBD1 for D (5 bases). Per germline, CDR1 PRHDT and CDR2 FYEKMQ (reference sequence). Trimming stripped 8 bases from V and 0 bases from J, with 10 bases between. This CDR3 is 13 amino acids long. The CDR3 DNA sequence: TGTGCCAGCTCGACAGCTTTGAACACTGAAGCTTTCTTT. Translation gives CASSTALNTEAFF.

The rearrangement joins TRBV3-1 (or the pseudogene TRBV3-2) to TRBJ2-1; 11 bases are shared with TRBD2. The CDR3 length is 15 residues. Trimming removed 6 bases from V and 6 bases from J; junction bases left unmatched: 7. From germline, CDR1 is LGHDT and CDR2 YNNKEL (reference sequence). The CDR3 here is CASRLSGGAPNEQFF. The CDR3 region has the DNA TGTGCCAGCAGACTTAGCGGGGGGGCACCCAATGAGCAGTTCTTC.

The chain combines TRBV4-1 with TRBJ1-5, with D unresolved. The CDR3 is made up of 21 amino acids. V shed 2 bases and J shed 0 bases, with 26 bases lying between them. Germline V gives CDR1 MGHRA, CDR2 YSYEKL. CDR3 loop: CASSQKVFGEKLVNSNQPQHF. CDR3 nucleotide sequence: TGCGCCAGCAGCCAAAAAGTTTTTGGGGAGAAACTCGTTAATAGCAATCAGCCCCAGCATTTT.

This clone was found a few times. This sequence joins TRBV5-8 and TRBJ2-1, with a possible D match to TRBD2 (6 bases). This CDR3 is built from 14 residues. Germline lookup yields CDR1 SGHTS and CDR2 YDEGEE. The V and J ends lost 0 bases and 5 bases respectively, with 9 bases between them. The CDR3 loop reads CASSLGLAHNEQFF. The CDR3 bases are TGTGCCAGCAGCTTGGGGCTAGCGCACAATGAGCAGTTCTTC.

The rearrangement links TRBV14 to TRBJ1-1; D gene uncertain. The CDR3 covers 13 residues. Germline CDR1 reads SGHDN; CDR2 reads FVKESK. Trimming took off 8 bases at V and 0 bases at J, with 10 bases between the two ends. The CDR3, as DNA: TGTGCCAGCTCGGCGGGATTGAACACTGAAGCTTTCTTT. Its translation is CASSAGLNTEAFF.

The CDR3 protein is CASSGLGTGALEAFF. The CDR3 nucleotides read TGTGCCAGCAGTGGATTAGGAACAGGCGCCCTTGAAGCTTTCTTT. The chain is built from TRBV2 and TRBJ1-1; the D gene is possibly TRBD1 (5 bases). Germline V CDR1 and CDR2: SNHLY, FYNNEI. This CDR3 has 15 amino acids. The V and J ends lost 4 bases and 7 bases respectively, with 19 bases between them.

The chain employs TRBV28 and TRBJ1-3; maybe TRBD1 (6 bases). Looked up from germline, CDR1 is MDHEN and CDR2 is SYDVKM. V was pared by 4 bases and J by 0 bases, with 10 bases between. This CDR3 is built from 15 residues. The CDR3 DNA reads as TGTGCCAGCAGTTGGGGGGGCCTCTCTGGAAACACCATATATTTT. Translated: CASSWGGLSGNTIYF.

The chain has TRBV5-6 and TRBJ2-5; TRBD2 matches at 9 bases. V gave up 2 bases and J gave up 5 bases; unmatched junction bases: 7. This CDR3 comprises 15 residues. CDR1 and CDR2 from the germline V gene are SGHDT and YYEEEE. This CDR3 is CASSFNQAGGETQYF. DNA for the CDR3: TGTGCCAGCAGCTTCAATCAGGCGGGAGGGGAGACCCAGTACTTC. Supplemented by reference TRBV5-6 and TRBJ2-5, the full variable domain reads DAGVTQSPTHLIKTRGQQVTLRCSPKSGHDTVSWYQQALGQGPQFIFQYYEEEERQRGNFPDRFSGHQFPNYSSELNVNALLLGDSALYLCASSFNQAGGETQYFGPGTRLLVL.

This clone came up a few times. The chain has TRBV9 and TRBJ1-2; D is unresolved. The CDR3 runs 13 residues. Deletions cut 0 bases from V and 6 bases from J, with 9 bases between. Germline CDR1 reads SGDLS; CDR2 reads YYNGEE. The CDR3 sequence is CASSVGGQNGYTF. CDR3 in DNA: TGTGCCAGCAGCGTAGGAGGCCAAAATGGCTACACCTTC.

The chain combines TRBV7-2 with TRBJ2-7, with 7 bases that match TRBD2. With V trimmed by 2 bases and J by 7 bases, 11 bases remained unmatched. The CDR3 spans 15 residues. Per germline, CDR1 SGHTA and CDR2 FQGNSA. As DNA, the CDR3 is TGTGCCAGCAGCTTACGTGTGAGCGGGACGGGGGAGCAGTACTTC. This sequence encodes CASSLRVSGTGEQYF.

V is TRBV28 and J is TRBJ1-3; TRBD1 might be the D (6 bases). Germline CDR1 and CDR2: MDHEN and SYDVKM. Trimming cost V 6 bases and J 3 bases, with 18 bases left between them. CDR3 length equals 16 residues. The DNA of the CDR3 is TGTGCCAGCAGCCCCTCCCCCAGGGGATTTGGAAACACCATATATTTT. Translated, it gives CASSPSPRGFGNTIYF.

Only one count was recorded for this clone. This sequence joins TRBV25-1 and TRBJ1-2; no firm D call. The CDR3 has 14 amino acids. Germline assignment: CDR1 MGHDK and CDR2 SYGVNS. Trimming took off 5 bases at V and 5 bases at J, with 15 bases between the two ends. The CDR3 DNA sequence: TGTGCCAGCAGTTTCACCAGGCCTCCATATGGCTACACCTTC. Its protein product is CASSFTRPPYGYTF.